The source of this T cell receptor beta chain is a study of shared clonotypes between healthy human individuals. Study results and caveats: Compared with clonotypes that all four donors shared, non-shared clonotypes had lower generation probabilities.

With regard to this clone: Antigen specificity is unknown.

Some clones are missing from TCRdb's copy, which holds only in-frame ones; the method was immunoSEQ multiplex PCR. The sample consists of about 1,900,000 clones, 85% to 95% of them appearing once. CDR3 length: 14 residues. The germline gives CDR1 SGHAT, CDR2 FQNNGV. Deletions cut 5 bases from V and 5 bases from J, with 12 bases between. Naive CD8 isolation took CD45RO-negative cells positively selected for CCR7 and excluded terminally differentiated effector memory CD45RA+ cells. The chain joins TRBV11-2 to TRBJ1-4; D call uncertain. The sample taken for sequencing was naive CD8+ T cells sorted from blood. The clonotype comes from a man younger than 35 in good health. The CDR3 here is CASSPRRSNEKLFF. DNA of the CDR3: TGTGCCAGCAGCCCGCGGCGGTCCAATGAAAAACTGTTTTTT.